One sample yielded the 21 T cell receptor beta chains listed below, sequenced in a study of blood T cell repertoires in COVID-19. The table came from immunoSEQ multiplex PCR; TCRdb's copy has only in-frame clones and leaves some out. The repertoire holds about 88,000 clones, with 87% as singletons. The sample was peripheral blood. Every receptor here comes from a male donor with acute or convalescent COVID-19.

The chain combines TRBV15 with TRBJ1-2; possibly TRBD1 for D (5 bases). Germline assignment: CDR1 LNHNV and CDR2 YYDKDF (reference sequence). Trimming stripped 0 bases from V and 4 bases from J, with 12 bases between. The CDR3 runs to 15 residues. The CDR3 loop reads CATSRDPGLGYGYTF. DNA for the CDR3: TGTGCCACCAGCAGAGATCCAGGGTTGGGCTATGGCTACACCTTC.

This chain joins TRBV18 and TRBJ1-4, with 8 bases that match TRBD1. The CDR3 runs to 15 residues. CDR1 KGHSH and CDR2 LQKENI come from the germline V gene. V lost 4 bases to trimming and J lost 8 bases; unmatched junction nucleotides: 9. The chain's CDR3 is CASSLQGAGGEKLFF. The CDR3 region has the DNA TGTGCCAGCTCACTGCAGGGGGCTGGAGGAGAAAAACTGTTTTTT.

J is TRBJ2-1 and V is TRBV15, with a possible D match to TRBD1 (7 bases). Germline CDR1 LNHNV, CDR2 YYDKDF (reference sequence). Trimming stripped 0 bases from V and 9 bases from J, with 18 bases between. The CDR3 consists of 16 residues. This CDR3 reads CATSRDERGRGSEQFF. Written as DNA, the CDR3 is TGTGCCACCAGCAGAGATGAGAGGGGGCGGGGTAGTGAGCAGTTCTTC.

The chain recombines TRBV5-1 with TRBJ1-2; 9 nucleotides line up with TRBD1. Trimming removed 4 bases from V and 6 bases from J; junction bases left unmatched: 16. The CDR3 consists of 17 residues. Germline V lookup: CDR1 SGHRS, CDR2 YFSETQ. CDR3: CASSITPGQGTRNGYTF. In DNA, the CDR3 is TGCGCCAGCAGCATCACACCGGGACAGGGCACCCGTAATGGCTACACCTTC.

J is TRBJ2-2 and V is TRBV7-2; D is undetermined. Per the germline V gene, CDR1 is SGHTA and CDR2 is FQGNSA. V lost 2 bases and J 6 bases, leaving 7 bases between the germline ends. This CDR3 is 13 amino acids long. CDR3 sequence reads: CASSLKHPGELFF. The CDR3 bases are TGTGCCAGCAGCTTAAAACACCCCGGGGAGCTGTTTTTT.

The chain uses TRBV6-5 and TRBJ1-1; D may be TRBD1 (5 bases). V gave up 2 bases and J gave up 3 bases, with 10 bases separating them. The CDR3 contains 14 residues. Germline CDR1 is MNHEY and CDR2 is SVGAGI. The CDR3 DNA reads TGTGCCAGCAGTTACGTTCGGGGGGACACTGAAGCTTTCTTT. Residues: CASSYVRGDTEAFF.

This chain's CDR3 is CASSLNGKSEKLFF. The CDR3 coding sequence is TGTGCCAGCAGTTTAAACGGGAAATCGGAAAAACTGTTTTTT. The genes are TRBV28 and TRBJ1-4; no clear D. V was trimmed by 2 bases and J by 8 bases, leaving 12 bases between them. CDR3 length: 14 residues. Germline V gene data show CDR1 as MDHEN and CDR2 as SYDVKM.

CDR3 loop: CSASRGDTQYF. CDR3 in DNA: TGCAGTGCTAGCCGGGGAGATACGCAGTATTTT. The V and J genes are TRBV20-1 and TRBJ2-3; D may be TRBD2 (5 bases). Trimming stripped 3 bases from V and 5 bases from J, with 6 bases between. CDR1 and CDR2 from the germline V gene are DFQATT and SNEGSKA (reference sequence). The CDR3 is 11 residues long.

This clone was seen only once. The chain's CDR3 is CASSFARGQQETQYF. The CDR3 nucleotides are TGTGCCAGCAGCTTCGCCCGGGGACAACAAGAGACCCAGTACTTC. The chain joins TRBV7-2 to TRBJ2-5, with D perhaps matching TRBD1 (6 bases). From germline, CDR1 is SGHTA and CDR2 FQGNSA. The CDR3 runs to 15 residues. V was shortened by 3 bases and J by 2 bases, with 13 bases between the two germline ends.

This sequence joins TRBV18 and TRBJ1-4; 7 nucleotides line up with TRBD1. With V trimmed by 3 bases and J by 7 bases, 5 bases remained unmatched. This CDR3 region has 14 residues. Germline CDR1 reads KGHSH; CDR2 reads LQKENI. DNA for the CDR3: TGTGCCAGCTCACCCAGGGACAGAGTTGAAAAACTGTTTTTT. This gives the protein CASSPRDRVEKLFF.

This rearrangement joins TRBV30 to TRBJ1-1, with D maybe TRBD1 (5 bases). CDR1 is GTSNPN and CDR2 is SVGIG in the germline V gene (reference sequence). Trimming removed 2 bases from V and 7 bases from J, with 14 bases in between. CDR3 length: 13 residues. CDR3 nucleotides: TGTGCCTGGAGTCCCCCGGAGGGGATTGAAGCTTTCTTT. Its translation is CAWSPPEGIEAFF.

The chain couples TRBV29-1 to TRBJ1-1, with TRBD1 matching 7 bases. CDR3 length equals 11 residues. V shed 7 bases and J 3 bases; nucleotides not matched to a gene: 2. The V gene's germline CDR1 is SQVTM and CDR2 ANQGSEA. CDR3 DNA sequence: TGCAGCGCAGGGGGGGACACTGAAGCTTTCTTT. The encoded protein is CSAGGDTEAFF.

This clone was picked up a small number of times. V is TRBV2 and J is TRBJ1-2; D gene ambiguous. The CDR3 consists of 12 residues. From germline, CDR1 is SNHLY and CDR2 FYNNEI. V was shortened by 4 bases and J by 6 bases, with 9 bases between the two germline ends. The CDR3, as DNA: TGTGCCAGCAGTGTTTCGGGGAATGGCTACACCTTC. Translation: CASSVSGNGYTF. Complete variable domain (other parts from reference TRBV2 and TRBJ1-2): EPEVTQTPSHQVTQMGQEVILRCVPISNHLYFYWYRQILGQKVEFLVSFYNNEISEKSEIFDDQFSVERPDGSNFTLKIRSTKLEDSAMYFCASSVSGNGYTFGSGTRLTVV.

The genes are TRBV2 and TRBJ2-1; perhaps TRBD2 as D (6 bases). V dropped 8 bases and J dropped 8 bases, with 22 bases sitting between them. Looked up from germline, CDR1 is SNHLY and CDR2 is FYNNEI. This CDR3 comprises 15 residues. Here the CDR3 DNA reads TGTGCCAGCCTCCCCCGGGACTCTCGTAGGGATGAGCAGTTCTTC. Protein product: CASLPRDSRRDEQFF. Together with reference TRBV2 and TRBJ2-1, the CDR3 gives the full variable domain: EPEVTQTPSHQVTQMGQEVILRCVPISNHLYFYWYRQILGQKVEFLVSFYNNEISEKSEIFDDQFSVERPDGSNFTLKIRSTKLEDSAMYFCASLPRDSRRDEQFFGPGTRLTVL.

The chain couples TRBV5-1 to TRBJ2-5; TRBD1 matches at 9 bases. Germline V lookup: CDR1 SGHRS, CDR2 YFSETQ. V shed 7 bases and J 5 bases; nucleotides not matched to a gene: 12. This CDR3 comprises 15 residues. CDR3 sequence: CASRSAGTGRETQYF. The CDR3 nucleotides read TGCGCCAGCCGTTCGGCTGGGACAGGGAGGGAGACCCAGTACTTC.

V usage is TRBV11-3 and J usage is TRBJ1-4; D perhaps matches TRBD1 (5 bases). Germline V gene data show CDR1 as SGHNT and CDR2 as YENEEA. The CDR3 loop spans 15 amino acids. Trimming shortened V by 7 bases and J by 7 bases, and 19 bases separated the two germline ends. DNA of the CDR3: TGTGCCAGCAACCCCCCGGGGGGGTCGAGTGAAAAACTGTTTTTT. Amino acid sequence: CASNPPGGSSEKLFF.

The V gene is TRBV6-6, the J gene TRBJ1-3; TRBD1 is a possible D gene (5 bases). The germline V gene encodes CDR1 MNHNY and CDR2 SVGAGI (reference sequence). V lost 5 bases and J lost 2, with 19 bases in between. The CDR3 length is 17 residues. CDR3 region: CASSPWGGDRPGNTIYF. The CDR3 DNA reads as TGTGCCAGCAGTCCGTGGGGGGGAGACAGACCTGGAAACACCATATATTTT.

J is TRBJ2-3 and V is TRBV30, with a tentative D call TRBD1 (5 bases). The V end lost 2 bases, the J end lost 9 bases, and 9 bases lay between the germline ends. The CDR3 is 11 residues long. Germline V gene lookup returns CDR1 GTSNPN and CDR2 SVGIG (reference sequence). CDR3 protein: CAWSFQGTQYF. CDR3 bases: TGTGCCTGGAGTTTCCAGGGCACGCAGTATTTT.

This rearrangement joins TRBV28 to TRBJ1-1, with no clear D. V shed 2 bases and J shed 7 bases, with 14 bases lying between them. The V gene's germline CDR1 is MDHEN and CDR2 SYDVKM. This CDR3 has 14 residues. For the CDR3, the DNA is TGTGCCAGCAGTTTACCGCACACACCCAATGAAGCTTTCTTT. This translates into CASSLPHTPNEAFF.

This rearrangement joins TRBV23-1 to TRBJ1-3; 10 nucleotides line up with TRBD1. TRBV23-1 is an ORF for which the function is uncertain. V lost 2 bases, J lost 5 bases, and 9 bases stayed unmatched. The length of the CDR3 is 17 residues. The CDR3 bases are TGCGCCAGCAGTCAAAGACTGGGACAGGGGACGAGAAACACCATATATTTT. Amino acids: CASSQRLGQGTRNTIYF.

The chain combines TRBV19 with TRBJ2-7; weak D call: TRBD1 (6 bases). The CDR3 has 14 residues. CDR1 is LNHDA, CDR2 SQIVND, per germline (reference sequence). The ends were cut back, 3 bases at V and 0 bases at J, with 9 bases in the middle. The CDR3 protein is CASSIGTHSYEQYF. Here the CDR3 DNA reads TGTGCCAGTAGTATTGGGACACACTCCTACGAGCAGTACTTC.